What follows are 20 T cell receptor beta chains derived from one specimen sequenced in a study of blood T cell repertoires in COVID-19. Assay: immunoSEQ multiplex PCR; the TCRdb copy retains only in-frame clones and omits some. The sample contains roughly 180,000 clones, roughly 80% of which appear only once. The sequencing input was PBMCs or T cells enriched from blood (not recorded which). Receptor source: a woman in her forties with acute COVID-19.

In its sample, this clone was seen once. This chain connects TRBV7-8 to TRBJ1-2, with a weak D call TRBD1 (6 bases). V gave up 5 bases and J gave up 4 bases, with 14 bases separating them. Germline loops: CDR1 SGHVS, CDR2 FQNEAQ. This CDR3 contains 14 residues. The CDR3 here is CASSPQTGTYGYTF. The CDR3 coding sequence is TGTGCCAGCAGCCCCCAAACAGGGACCTATGGCTACACCTTC.

V and J are TRBV30 and TRBJ2-5; D possibly corresponds to TRBD1 (6 bases). Germline-derived CDR1 and CDR2 are GTSNPN and SVGIG (reference sequence). V lost 2 bases to trimming and J lost 4 bases, with 17 bases between them. The CDR3 covers 15 residues. In DNA, the CDR3 is TGTGCCTGGAGTTCGATAACAGGGACACGAGAGACCCAGTACTTC. Its protein product is CAWSSITGTRETQYF.

This chain uses TRBV11-2 with TRBJ2-1; 8 positions agree with TRBD2. Germline CDR1 SGHAT, CDR2 FQNNGV. The CDR3 sequence is 15 residues long. Unmatched junction bases numbered 10, after V lost 5 bases and J lost 7 bases. The CDR3 DNA reads TGTGCCAGCAGCCCCAGCGGGAGAAGGTGGAATGAGCAGTTCTTC. Translated: CASSPSGRRWNEQFF. Full variable domain (rest looked up from reference TRBV11-2 and TRBJ2-1): EAGVAQSPRYKIIEKRQSVAFWCNPISGHATLYWYQQILGQGPKLLIQFQNNGVVDDSQLPKDRFSAERLKGVDSTLKIQPAKLEDSAVYLCASSPSGRRWNEQFFGPGTRLTVL.

This clone is a singleton in its sample. V is TRBV29-1 and J is TRBJ2-1; 11 bases map to TRBD2. CDR1 SQVTM and CDR2 ANQGSEA come from the germline V gene. The CDR3 runs 14 residues. V lost 2 bases, J lost 8 bases, and 5 bases stayed unmatched. CDR3 coding DNA: TGCAGCGTTGAACCTAGCGGGAGGAACGATGAGCAGTTCTTC. Protein sequence: CSVEPSGRNDEQFF.

The V gene is TRBV11-2, the J gene TRBJ1-1; D is unresolved. The germline gives CDR1 SGHAT, CDR2 FQNNGV. CDR3 length: 16 residues. The ends were cut back, 5 bases at V and 0 bases at J, with 16 bases in the middle. Written as DNA, the CDR3 is TGTGCCAGCAGCCCCAGAGGAGGGCCTCTGAACACTGAAGCTTTCTTT. Its translation: CASSPRGGPLNTEAFF.

The chain couples TRBV1 to TRBJ2-7; TRBD2 was called by the table and not checked on the DNA. TRBV1 is classified as a pseudogene. CDR3 size: 14 residues. The CDR3 DNA sequence: TGCACCAGCAGCCAAACCGGGTACCCCTACGAGCAGTACTTC. This gives the protein CTSSQTGYPYEQYF.

The chain has TRBV4-1 and TRBJ2-3; 9 bases match TRBD2. The ends lost 0 bases at V and 4 bases at J; junction bases unmatched: 14. The germline V gene encodes CDR1 MGHRA and CDR2 YSYEKL. The CDR3 length is 19 residues. DNA of the CDR3: TGCGCCAGCAGCCAAGATCTCTTTAGACGGCTAGCGGGATCAGATACGCAGTATTTT. Protein product: CASSQDLFRRLAGSDTQYF.

This clone was found once. The chain carries TRBV5-4 and TRBJ2-1, with 14 bases identical to TRBD2. Losses at the gene ends were 4 bases for V and 8 bases for J; bases not matched to a gene: 11. Germline V gives CDR1 SGHNT, CDR2 YYREEE (reference sequence). The CDR3 spans 17 residues. The CDR3 coding sequence is TGTGCCAGCAGCCGTGGGGGGACTAGCGGGAGTTGGGATGAGCAGTTCTTC. This sequence encodes CASSRGGTSGSWDEQFF.

The chain carries TRBV7-2 and TRBJ2-2; D is perhaps TRBD1 (6 bases). Trimming left V 1 base short and J 7 bases short, with 10 bases between. Germline loops: CDR1 SGHTA, CDR2 FQGNSA. The CDR3 totals 14 residues. CDR3 in amino acids: CASSLDRVGGELFF. The CDR3 coding sequence is TGTGCCAGCAGCTTAGACAGGGTCGGCGGGGAGCTGTTTTTT. The entire variable domain, with the rest obtained from reference TRBV7-2 and TRBJ2-2, is as follows: GAGVSQSPSNKVTEKGKDVELRCDPISGHTALYWYRQSLGQGLEFLIYFQGNSAPDKSGLPSDRFSAERTGGSVSTLTIQRTQQEDSAVYLCASSLDRVGGELFFGEGSRLTVL.

This clone was observed a few times. The chain recombines TRBV30 with TRBJ2-7; D is perhaps TRBD2 (5 bases). Between the trimmed V and J ends, which lost 2 bases and 2 bases, there was a span of 16 bases. The CDR3 sequence is 15 residues long. Looked up from germline, CDR1 is GTSNPN and CDR2 is SVGIG (reference sequence). This CDR3 is CAWSPPRWETYEQYF. The CDR3 DNA is TGTGCCTGGAGTCCACCTCGGTGGGAGACCTACGAGCAGTACTTC.

The CDR3, as DNA: TGTGCCAGCACTTGGGGCGGGGGGACAGATACGCAGTATTTT. This sequence encodes CASTWGGGTDTQYF. The chain couples TRBV2 to TRBJ2-3, with 8 bases identical to TRBD2. J lost 3 bases, V lost 7 bases, and 6 bases had no gene match. Germline V gene sequence: CDR1 SNHLY, CDR2 FYNNEI. The CDR3 extends over 14 amino acids.

The chain is built from TRBV27 and TRBJ2-2; 9 nucleotides agree with TRBD1. Germline CDR1 MNHEY, CDR2 SMNVEV (reference sequence). The length of the CDR3 is 16 residues. J was trimmed by 7 bases and V by 5 bases; bases with no gene match: 11. The CDR3 region is CASSLLGTGYIGELFF. DNA for the CDR3: TGTGCCAGCAGTCTCCTCGGGACAGGGTACATCGGGGAGCTGTTTTTT.

The V call is TRBV28, the J call TRBJ2-7; possible D gene TRBD2, 6 bases. Trimming stripped 8 bases from V and 2 bases from J, with 13 bases between. The CDR3 runs 13 residues. Germline loops: CDR1 MDHEN, CDR2 SYDVKM. Written as DNA, the CDR3 is TGTGCCAGCGAAGGGACTGATCCCTACGAGCAGTACTTC. Amino acids: CASEGTDPYEQYF. The full variable domain, rest sourced from reference TRBV28 and TRBJ2-7, is DVKVTQSSRYLVKRTGEKVFLECVQDMDHENMFWYRQDPGLGLRLIYFSYDVKMKEKGDIPEGYSVSREKKERFSLILESASTNQTSMYLCASEGTDPYEQYFGPGTRLTVT.

This clone was recorded many times. The chain is built from TRBV5-1 and TRBJ2-1, with 8 bases identical to TRBD2. Germline values: CDR1 SGHRS, CDR2 YFSETQ. The CDR3 covers 16 residues. The ends lost 3 bases at V and 7 bases at J; junction bases unmatched: 12. CDR3 nucleotide sequence: TGCGCCAGCAGCTCCAGCAGGAGCGGGAGCAATAATGAGCAGTTCTTC. This encodes CASSSSRSGSNNEQFF.

This clone was detected a few times. This chain links TRBV29-1 with TRBJ2-5; TRBD1 might be the D (5 bases). CDR1 is SQVTM, CDR2 ANQGSEA, per germline. The CDR3 is 14 residues long. Trimming shortened V by 4 bases and J by 2 bases, and 14 bases separated the two germline ends. CDR3 sequence: CSVAQAGFQETQYF. In DNA form, the CDR3 reads TGCAGCGTTGCTCAGGCAGGGTTTCAAGAGACCCAGTACTTC.

The rearrangement links TRBV7-9 to TRBJ2-1; tentative D call: TRBD1 (5 bases). Germline-derived CDR1 and CDR2 are SEHNR and FQNEAQ (reference sequence). With 4 bases removed from V and 3 bases from J, the gap between germline ends came to 10 bases. The CDR3 has 14 residues. The CDR3 DNA reads TGTGCCAGCAGCTCCAGGGTTTTCTACAATGAGCAGTTCTTC. Encoded protein: CASSSRVFYNEQFF.

This clone was observed once. The rearrangement joins TRBV19 to TRBJ1-5; unclear D gene. Looked up from germline, CDR1 is LNHDA and CDR2 is SQIVND (reference sequence). The CDR3 contains 13 residues. Trimming shortened V by 3 bases and J by 11 bases, and 14 bases separated the two germline ends. The CDR3 nucleotides are TGTGCCAGTAGTATTGGCCGGGAATCGTCCCAGCATTTT. It specifies CASSIGRESSQHF.

This clone was observed a few times. The rearrangement uses TRBV10-2 and TRBJ2-2; D unclear. The CDR3 is 13 amino acids. CDR1 and CDR2 (germline): WSHSY, SAAADI. V gave up 2 bases and J gave up 10 bases, with 11 bases separating them. CDR3 protein: CASSEGSPVELFF. The CDR3 DNA is TGCGCCAGCAGTGAGGGCAGTCCAGTGGAGCTGTTTTTT.

This chain links TRBV6-6 with TRBJ2-1; TRBD2 agrees at 7 bases. The V segment lost 5 bases and the J segment 3 bases; nucleotides outside the gene matches: 4. Per germline, CDR1 MNHNY and CDR2 SVGAGI (reference sequence). The CDR3 has 14 amino acids. Here the CDR3 DNA reads TGTGCCAGCAGTGTCCGGGACTACTACAATGAGCAGTTCTTC. It specifies CASSVRDYYNEQFF.

J is TRBJ2-5 and V is TRBV2; possibly TRBD1 for D (6 bases). This CDR3 is built from 14 residues. Germline CDR1 reads SNHLY; CDR2 reads FYNNEI. Deletions cut 4 bases from V and 0 bases from J, with 9 bases between. The CDR3 DNA is TGTGCCAGCAGTGTGGACAGATACCAAGAGACCCAGTACTTC. Amino acids: CASSVDRYQETQYF. The full variable domain, its missing parts supplied by reference TRBV2 and TRBJ2-5, is EPEVTQTPSHQVTQMGQEVILRCVPISNHLYFYWYRQILGQKVEFLVSFYNNEISEKSEIFDDQFSVERPDGSNFTLKIRSTKLEDSAMYFCASSVDRYQETQYFGPGTRLLVL.